Below, one T cell receptor (beta chain) is given with its context. Its specificity is not known. These data originate in a study of T-cell memory formation after mild COVID-19. General study findings and limits: Whereas later expanders leaned CD4+, clones contracting day 15 to 85 showed a balanced CD4/CD8 makeup.

V lost 0 bases, J lost 5 bases, and 13 bases lay in between. The CDR3 runs to 15 residues. The germline CDR1 and CDR2 sequences are LGHNA and YSLEER. Libraries for TCRalpha and TCRbeta carried sample barcodes and unique molecular identifiers via 5'RACE. TCRdb reprocessed the 5' RACE reads via MiXCR and lists one record per CDR3 protein. The table records some 290,000 distinct CDR3 sequences, roughly 15% of them present only once. Sequencing was performed on PBMCs or a T cell subset sorted from them (not recorded which). The V and J genes are TRBV4-3 and TRBJ1-2; D remains unclear. The sequence was collected from a man aged 18 to 29 who had mild COVID-19 (a few samples of this study predate the infection). Cell type and time point are not known. This CDR3 reads CASSQDPVGLYGYTF. CDR3 bases: TGCGCCAGCAGCCAAGACCCGGTTGGGTTATATGGCTACACCTTC.